This TCR beta chain was recovered during a study of cytomegalovirus exposure and HLA in healthy donors. This clone was seen a single time. 60 Vbeta and 13 Jbeta primers were used in PCR. TCRdb keeps only in-frame clones here, not all; method: immunoSEQ multiplex PCR. Here the sample spans around 170,000 clones, approximately 80% being singletons. The CDR3 has 14 residues. The J segment lost 7 bases and the V segment lost 6 bases, leaving 10 bases of the junction unmatched. Germline V gives CDR1 MNHEY, CDR2 SMNVEV (reference sequence). Sequences were obtained from PBMCs. The receptor was derived from a girl aged 5 to 17 in good health and CMV-seropositive. J is TRBJ2-7 and V is TRBV27, with 9 bases identical to TRBD1. CDR3 protein: CASSRDRVFWEQYF. The CDR3 bases are TGTGCCAGCAGCCGGGACAGGGTATTCTGGGAGCAGTACTTC.